Detailed here is one T cell receptor beta chain. Assay used: immunoSEQ multiplex PCR; TCRdb lists only in-frame clones, some missing. The table includes some 65,000 clones, roughly 87% detected once. Germline V CDR1 and CDR2: SNHLY, FYNNEI. V gave up 5 bases and J gave up 4 bases, with 11 bases separating them. The CDR3 contains 13 residues. The data are from a study of OX40 agonist ivuxolimab in advanced cancers. The sample consisted of CD4+ or CD8+ T cells sorted from blood, taken in a trial of the OX40 agonist ivuxolimab. This receptor was obtained from an adult with an advanced solid tumor such as melanoma, head and neck, liver or kidney cancer. This chain joins TRBV2 and TRBJ1-1, with D possibly TRBD1 on 5 matching bases. The CDR3 bases are TGTGCCAGCAGTTCGGGGCAGGGCACTGAAGCTTTCTTT. Its protein is CASSSGQGTEAFF. Complete variable domain (other parts from reference TRBV2 and TRBJ1-1): EPEVTQTPSHQVTQMGQEVILRCVPISNHLYFYWYRQILGQKVEFLVSFYNNEISEKSEIFDDQFSVERPDGSNFTLKIRSTKLEDSAMYFCASSSGQGTEAFFGQGTRLTVV.